Presented here are 19 T cell receptor beta chains from one specimen sequenced in a study of OX40 agonist ivuxolimab in advanced cancers. The repertoire was sequenced with immunoSEQ multiplex PCR; TCRdb's copy has only in-frame clones and lacks some. Here the sample spans around 50,000 clones, over 75% being singletons. The sequenced sample was CD4+ or CD8+ T cells sorted from blood, obtained in a trial of the OX40 agonist ivuxolimab. Every receptor here comes from an adult with an advanced solid tumor such as melanoma, head and neck, liver or kidney cancer.

The chain links TRBV18 to TRBJ2-3; 14 bases agree with TRBD2. CDR1 and CDR2 from the germline V gene are KGHSH and LQKENI. J lost 1 base, V lost 6 bases, and 15 bases had no gene match. This CDR3 is 20 amino acids long. In nucleotides, the CDR3 is TGTGCCAGCTCCCTTTCTATGGGGACTAGCGGGAGTCACGGCACAGATACGCAGTATTTT. Amino acid sequence: CASSLSMGTSGSHGTDTQYF.

This clone was observed a single time. DNA of the CDR3: TGTGCCAGTAGTAATCTTGGACAGGGTTTCTCTGGGGCCAACGTCCTGACTTTC. Its translation is CASSNLGQGFSGANVLTF. The J gene is TRBJ2-6, the V gene TRBV19; 8 positions match TRBD1. With V trimmed by 4 bases and J by 0 bases, 8 bases remained unmatched. Germline values: CDR1 LNHDA, CDR2 SQIVND (reference sequence). The CDR3 spans 18 residues.

The rearrangement links TRBV7-9 to TRBJ1-2; D remains unclear. Germline values: CDR1 SEHNR, CDR2 FQNEAQ (reference sequence). With 1 base removed from V and 1 base from J, the gap between germline ends came to 7 bases. CDR3 length: 14 residues. The CDR3 DNA follows: TGTGCCAGCAGCTTAGATTCTATTAACTATGGCTACACCTTC. Translating it yields CASSLDSINYGYTF.

This clone was detected a few times. Written as DNA, the CDR3 is TGTGCCAGCAGTAAGACGGCAACTAATGAAAAACTGTTTTTT. It is translated as CASSKTATNEKLFF. The chain couples TRBV2 to TRBJ1-4; D is ambiguous. From germline, CDR1 is SNHLY and CDR2 FYNNEI. The ends were cut back, 5 bases at V and 0 bases at J, with 7 bases in the middle. The CDR3 contains 14 residues.

The V call is TRBV30, the J call TRBJ2-2; 10 bases match TRBD2. The CDR3 contains 14 residues. CDR1 is GTSNPN and CDR2 is SVGIG in the germline V gene (reference sequence). The J segment lost 6 bases and the V segment lost 5 bases, leaving 6 bases of the junction unmatched. The CDR3 is CAWDSGRSPGELFF. CDR3 in DNA: TGTGCCTGGGATAGCGGGAGGAGCCCCGGGGAGCTGTTTTTT.

The rearrangement links TRBV5-1 to TRBJ1-5, with 10 bases matching TRBD1. Per the germline V gene, CDR1 is SGHRS and CDR2 is YFSETQ. The length of the CDR3 is 14 residues. J gave up 4 bases and V 4 bases, and 2 bases lay outside the gene matches. As DNA, the CDR3 is TGCGCCAGCAGCCCGGGACAGGGGAATCAGCCCCAGCATTTT. It is translated as CASSPGQGNQPQHF.

This chain links TRBV19 with TRBJ2-7; TRBD1 might be the D (5 bases). CDR1 is LNHDA and CDR2 is SQIVND in the germline V gene (reference sequence). V lost 5 bases to trimming and J lost 5 bases, with 7 bases between them. This CDR3 is 11 amino acids long. Here the CDR3 DNA reads TGTGCCAGTAGTTCCAGGGACGAGCAGTACTTC. Translating it yields CASSSRDEQYF.

The CDR3 region is CASSLAIWETQYF. The CDR3, as DNA: TGTGCCAGCAGTTTGGCAATTTGGGAGACCCAGTACTTC. This rearrangement joins TRBV6-6 to TRBJ2-5; no clear D. CDR1 is MNHNY and CDR2 is SVGAGI in the germline V gene (reference sequence). The length of the CDR3 is 13 residues. V shed 4 bases and J shed 5 bases, with 11 bases lying between them.

The V call is TRBV30, the J call TRBJ1-5; D gene ambiguous. The CDR3 is 13 amino acids. The V gene's germline CDR1 is GTSNPN and CDR2 SVGIG (reference sequence). Trimming cost V 0 bases and J 1 base, with 4 bases left between them. CDR3 sequence: CAWSVQSNQPQHF. For the CDR3, the DNA is TGTGCCTGGAGTGTTCAGAGCAATCAGCCCCAGCATTTT.

The V and J genes are TRBV7-6 and TRBJ2-2; D may be TRBD1 or TRBD2 (5 bases each). This CDR3 has 18 amino acids. V gave up 5 bases and J gave up 3 bases, with 22 bases separating them. Germline V lookup: CDR1 SGHVS, CDR2 FNYEAQ. CDR3 region: CASSPRALGALDTGELFF. The CDR3 DNA follows: TGTGCCAGCAGCCCGCGGGCCCTCGGGGCCCTCGACACCGGGGAGCTGTTTTTT.

The genes are TRBV29-1 and TRBJ2-1; D possibly corresponds to TRBD1 (5 bases). The CDR3 is 14 amino acids. The V and J ends lost 7 bases and 7 bases respectively, with 20 bases between them. CDR1 is SQVTM and CDR2 is ANQGSEA in the germline V gene. The CDR3 region has the DNA TGCAGCGGGCCCGGAACAGGTGGTTCGAATGAGCAGTTCTTC. The encoded protein is CSGPGTGGSNEQFF.

The chain uses TRBV2 and TRBJ2-5; D gene unclear. Germline V gene lookup returns CDR1 SNHLY and CDR2 FYNNEI. V was cut by 6 bases and J by 0 bases, with 11 bases left in between. CDR3 size: 14 residues. CDR3 amino acids: CASRQTPYQETQYF. The CDR3 nucleotides are TGTGCCAGCAGACAGACACCGTACCAAGAGACCCAGTACTTC.

The CDR3 DNA is TGTGCCAGCAGTACGGGACAGGGAGGCCAGCCCCAGCATTTT. It encodes CASSTGQGGQPQHF. This chain joins TRBV6-1 and TRBJ1-5; 9 bases line up with TRBD1. Germline trimming cut 5 bases from V and 7 bases from J; bases unmatched to any gene: 6. CDR3 length: 14 residues. Germline V gene lookup returns CDR1 MNHNS and CDR2 SASEGT.

The chain employs TRBV5-1 and TRBJ2-2; D is ambiguous. CDR3 length: 14 amino acids. The germline V gene encodes CDR1 SGHRS and CDR2 YFSETQ. V dropped 4 bases and J dropped 4 bases, with 11 bases sitting between them. The CDR3 bases are TGCGCCAGCAGCAGAGAATATGGCACCGGGGAGCTGTTTTTT. Encoded protein: CASSREYGTGELFF.

V gene TRBV29-1 combines with J gene TRBJ2-3, with a tentative D call TRBD2 (6 bases). This CDR3 is 15 amino acids long. Trimming took off 0 bases at V and 5 bases at J, with 15 bases between the two ends. The germline V gene has CDR1 SQVTM and CDR2 ANQGSEA. CDR3 loop: CSVEDRSGSRDTQYF. The DNA for the CDR3 is TGCAGCGTTGAAGATCGATCCGGGAGTAGAGATACGCAGTATTTT.

The gene calls are TRBV5-1 and TRBJ2-7; 9 bases agree with TRBD2. Germline CDR1 reads SGHRS; CDR2 reads YFSETQ. The CDR3 consists of 15 residues. J lost 1 base, V lost 5 bases, and 7 bases had no gene match. The DNA for the CDR3 is TGCGCCAGCAGTATGCGGGAGGGGCGATCCTACGAGCAGTACTTC. Its protein product is CASSMREGRSYEQYF.

J is TRBJ2-1 and V is TRBV15; 13 nucleotides match TRBD2. The CDR3 has 15 residues. V was pared by 5 bases and J by 9 bases, with 7 bases of the junction left unmatched. Germline CDR1 reads LNHNV; CDR2 reads YYDKDF (reference sequence). The CDR3 region is CATSPWTSGRFEQFF. CDR3 bases: TGTGCCACCAGCCCGTGGACTAGCGGGAGATTTGAGCAGTTCTTC. Full variable domain (outside the CDR3, taken from reference TRBV15 and TRBJ2-1): DAMVIQNPRYQVTQFGKPVTLSCSQTLNHNVMYWYQQKSSQAPKLLFHYYDKDFNNEADTPDNFQSRRPNTSFCFLDIRSPGLGDTAMYLCATSPWTSGRFEQFFGPGTRLTVL.

V is TRBV11-1 and J is TRBJ2-7, with D possibly being TRBD1 (5 bases). V was trimmed by 2 bases and J by 5 bases, leaving 16 bases between them. The CDR3 covers 15 residues. Germline assignment: CDR1 SGHAT and CDR2 FQDESV (reference sequence). CDR3 nucleotide sequence: TGTGCCAGCAGCTTAACAGCAGGGATGATGGACGAGCAGTACTTC. It yields the protein CASSLTAGMMDEQYF.

This chain links TRBV6-5 with TRBJ2-7, with TRBD1 as a possible D gene (5 bases). With 7 bases removed from V and 7 bases from J, the gap between germline ends came to 14 bases. The germline CDR1 and CDR2 sequences are MNHEY and SVGAGI. This CDR3 has 12 amino acids. CDR3 region: CASTQGPGEQYF. The CDR3 nucleotides are TGTGCCAGCACCCAGGGCCCAGGGGAGCAGTACTTC.